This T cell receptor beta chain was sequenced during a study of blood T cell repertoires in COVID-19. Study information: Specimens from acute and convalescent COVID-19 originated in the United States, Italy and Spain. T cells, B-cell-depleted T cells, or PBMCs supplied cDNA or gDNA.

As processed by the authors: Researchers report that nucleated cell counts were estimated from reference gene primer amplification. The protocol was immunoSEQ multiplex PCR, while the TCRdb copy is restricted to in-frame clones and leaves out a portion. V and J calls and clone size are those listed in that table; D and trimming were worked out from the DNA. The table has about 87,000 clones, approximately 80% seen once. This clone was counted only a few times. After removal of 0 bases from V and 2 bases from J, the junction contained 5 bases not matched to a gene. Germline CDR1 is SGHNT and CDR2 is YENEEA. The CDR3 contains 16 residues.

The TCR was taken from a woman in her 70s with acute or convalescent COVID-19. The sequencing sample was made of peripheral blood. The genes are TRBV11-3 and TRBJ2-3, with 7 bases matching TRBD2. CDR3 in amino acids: CASSLDGGGYTDTQYF. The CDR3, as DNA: TGTGCCAGCAGCTTAGATGGCGGGGGATACACAGATACGCAGTATTTT.